Sequencing of this T cell receptor (beta chain) was carried out in a study of CD8+CD57+ T cells in acquired aplastic anemia (dated by TCRdb to 2016 to 2019). Regarding the study in general: DNA extracted from sorted CD4+ and CD8+ cells had a mean of around 3.3 ug, with a range of roughly 0.17 to 30 ug. CD8+CD57+ expansion was defined as a frequency above the mean frequency observed in healthy subjects. The paper as a whole reports these results and caveats: No significant difference in CD8+ Simpson's diversity was found between patients and healthy controls (P=0.060). Over 25 CD8+ CDR3 sequences were found in both patients and controls but appeared to be highly expressed in patients and within the immunodominant clones of the patients.

CDR1 is given as SGHTA and CDR2 as FQGNSA, both from the germline V gene. Here V drops 4 bases and J drops 2 bases, and the junction holds 4 bases not matched to any gene. The CDR3 contains 14 residues, cysteine and phenylalanine counted. Only the CDR3 portion is preserved as DNA: 42 bases, with reading frame beginning at the first base. TCR beta VDJ combination and CDR3 sequence profiling used genomic DNA as the template. An Illumina HiSeq 2000 was used for TCR repertoire sequencing. Under the source paper's analysis protocol: TRBV/TRBJ rearrangement plots, CDR3 size and DJ length profiles, and Simpson's diversity index were used to assess repertoires. The most abundant DNA sequence in the deep sequencing data was defined as the immunodominant clone. CDR3 amino acid sequences were checked for sharing across subjects and were also compared against the VDJdb database and published repertoires. TCRdb handled the public reads itself, with Q25 trimming in fastp and clone calling in MiXCR, and kept productive beta chains. Entries that share a CDR3 protein sequence are merged under the most common genes and DNA. The V and J calls here are based on TCRdb, not the publication. This sample comprises fewer than 200,000 distinct CDR3 sequences, about two thirds of them detected only once. The leading ten clones occupy 40% to 55% of the sample.

Details on this clonotype: Its antigen remains unidentified. No base quality values were provided; no much bigger clone lies one nucleotide off.

Flow cytometry had shown CD8+CD57+ cell expansion in the patients selected for sequencing. Every patient had severe acquired aplastic anemia, diagnosed using the International Study of Aplastic Anemia and Agranulocytosis and Camitta criteria. At the time blood was sampled, none of the patients had received any therapy. The study deep-sequenced TCR repertoires of sorted CD4+ and CD8+ blood T cells from severe aplastic anemia patients and healthy subjects. Patients were enrolled in the USA under clinicaltrials.gov protocols 00001620, 01623167, 00001397, 00071045, 00081523 and 00961064. Ficoll-Paque density gradient centrifugation was used to isolate peripheral blood mononuclear cells. CD4+ and CD8+ T cells were sorted by FACS or magnetic beads before DNA extraction.

This TCR came from a human donor with aplastic anemia. Sequencing used sorted CD4+, CD8+, or CD8+CD57+ T cells (not recorded which) from PBMCs. The rearrangement joined TRBV7-2 to TRBJ2-5, and 7 junctional nucleotides match TRBD2. In nucleotides, the sequence is TGTGCCAGCAGCTGGATCGGGGGGCAAGAGACCCAGTACTTC. This is translated as CASSWIGGQETQYF.